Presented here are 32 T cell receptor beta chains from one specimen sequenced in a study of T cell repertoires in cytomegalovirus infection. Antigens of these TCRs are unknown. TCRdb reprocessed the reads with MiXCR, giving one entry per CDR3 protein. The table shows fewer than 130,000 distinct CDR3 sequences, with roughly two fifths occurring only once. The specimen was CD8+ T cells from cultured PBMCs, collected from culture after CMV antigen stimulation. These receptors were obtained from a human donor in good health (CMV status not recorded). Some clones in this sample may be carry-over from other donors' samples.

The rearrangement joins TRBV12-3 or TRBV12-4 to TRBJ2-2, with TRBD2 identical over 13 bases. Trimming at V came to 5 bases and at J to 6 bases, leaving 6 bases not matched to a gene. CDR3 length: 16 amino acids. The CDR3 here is CASSPTGLAGAGELFF. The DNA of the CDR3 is TGTGCCAGCAGTCCAACTGGACTAGCGGGGGCCGGGGAGCTGTTTTTT.

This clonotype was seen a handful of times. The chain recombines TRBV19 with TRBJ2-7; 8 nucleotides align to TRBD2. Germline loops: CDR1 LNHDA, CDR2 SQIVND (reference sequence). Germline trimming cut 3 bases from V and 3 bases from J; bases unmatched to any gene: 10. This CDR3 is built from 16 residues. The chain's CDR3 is CASSIWGGSGGYEQYF. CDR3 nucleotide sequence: TGTGCCAGTAGTATTTGGGGGGGAAGCGGGGGCTACGAGCAGTACTTC. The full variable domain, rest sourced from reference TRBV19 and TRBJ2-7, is DGGITQSPKYLFRKEGQNVTLSCEQNLNHDAMYWYRQDPGQGLRLIYYSQIVNDFQKGDIAEGYSVSREKKESFPLTVTSAQKNPTAFYLCASSIWGGSGGYEQYFGPGTRLTVT.

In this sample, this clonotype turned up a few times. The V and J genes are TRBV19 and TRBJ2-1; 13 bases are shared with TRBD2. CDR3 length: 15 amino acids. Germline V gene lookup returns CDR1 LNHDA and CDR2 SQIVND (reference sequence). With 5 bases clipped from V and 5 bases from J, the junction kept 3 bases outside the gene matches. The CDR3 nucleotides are TGTGCCAGTAGTCTACTAGCGGGGGGGCACAATGAGCAGTTCTTC. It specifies CASSLLAGGHNEQFF.

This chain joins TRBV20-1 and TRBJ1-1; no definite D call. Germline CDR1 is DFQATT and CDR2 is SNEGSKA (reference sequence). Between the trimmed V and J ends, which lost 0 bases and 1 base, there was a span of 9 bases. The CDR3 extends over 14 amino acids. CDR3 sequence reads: CSARDMGRNTEAFF. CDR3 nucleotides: TGCAGTGCTAGAGATATGGGGAGGAACACTGAAGCTTTCTTT.

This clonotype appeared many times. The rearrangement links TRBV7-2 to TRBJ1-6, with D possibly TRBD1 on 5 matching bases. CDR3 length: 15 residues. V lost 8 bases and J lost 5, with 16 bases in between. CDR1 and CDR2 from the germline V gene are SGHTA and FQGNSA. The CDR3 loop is CASHTGAADNSPLHF. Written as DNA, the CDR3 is TGTGCCAGCCATACTGGGGCAGCCGATAATTCACCCCTCCACTTT. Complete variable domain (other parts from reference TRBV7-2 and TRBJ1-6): GAGVSQSPSNKVTEKGKDVELRCDPISGHTALYWYRQSLGQGLEFLIYFQGNSAPDKSGLPSDRFSAERTGGSVSTLTIQRTQQEDSAVYLCASHTGAADNSPLHFGNGTRLTVT.

The CDR3 nucleotides read TGTGCCAGCAGTTTCTCGGGTGGGGACGCAGGACTTATGAACACTGAAGCTTTCTTT. The encoded protein is CASSFSGGDAGLMNTEAFF. This chain connects TRBV27 to TRBJ1-1, with D perhaps matching TRBD1 (5 bases). Trimming removed 3 bases at V and 0 bases at J, with 23 bases between. From germline, CDR1 is MNHEY and CDR2 SMNVEV (reference sequence). There are 19 residues in the CDR3.

CDR3 nucleotides: TGCGCCAGCAGCTTGGCCCTAGGGGGCGTCTTGGGAGGCGAGCAGTACTTC. Protein product: CASSLALGGVLGGEQYF. This chain links TRBV5-1 with TRBJ2-7, with D possibly being TRBD1 (7 bases). CDR1 is SGHRS and CDR2 is YFSETQ in the germline V gene. The CDR3 runs 17 residues. The V end lost 0 bases, the J end lost 6 bases, and 22 bases lay between the germline ends.

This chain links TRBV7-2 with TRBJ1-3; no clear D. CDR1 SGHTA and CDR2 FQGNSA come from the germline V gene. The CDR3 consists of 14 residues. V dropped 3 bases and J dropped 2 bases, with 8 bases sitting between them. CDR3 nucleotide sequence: TGTGCCAGCAGCTTGGTGGGCCCTGGAAACACCATATATTTT. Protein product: CASSLVGPGNTIYF.

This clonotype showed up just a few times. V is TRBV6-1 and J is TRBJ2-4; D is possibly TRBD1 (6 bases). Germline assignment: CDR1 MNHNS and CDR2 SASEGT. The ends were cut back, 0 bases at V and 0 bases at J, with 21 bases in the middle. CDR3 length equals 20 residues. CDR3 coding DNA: TGTGCCAGCAGTGAAGCGAGGATACAGGGAGTTAACCTAGCCAAAAACATTCAGTACTTC. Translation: CASSEARIQGVNLAKNIQYF.

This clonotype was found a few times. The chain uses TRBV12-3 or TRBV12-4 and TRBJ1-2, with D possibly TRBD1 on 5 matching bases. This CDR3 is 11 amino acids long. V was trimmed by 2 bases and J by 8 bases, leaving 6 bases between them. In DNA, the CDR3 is TGTGCCAGCAGTTTACAGGGCGGCTACACCTTC. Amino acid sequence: CASSLQGGYTF.

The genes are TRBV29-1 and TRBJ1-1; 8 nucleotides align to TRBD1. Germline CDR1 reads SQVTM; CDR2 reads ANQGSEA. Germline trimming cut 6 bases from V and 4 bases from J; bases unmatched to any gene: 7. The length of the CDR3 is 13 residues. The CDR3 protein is CSVATGDGTEAFF. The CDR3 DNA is TGCAGCGTAGCGACAGGGGACGGCACTGAAGCTTTCTTT.

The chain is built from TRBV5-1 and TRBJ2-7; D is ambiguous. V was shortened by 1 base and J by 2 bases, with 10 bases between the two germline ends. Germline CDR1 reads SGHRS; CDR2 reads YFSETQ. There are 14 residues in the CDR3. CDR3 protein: CASSLLMPTYEQYF. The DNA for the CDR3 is TGCGCCAGCAGCTTGCTGATGCCAACCTACGAGCAGTACTTC.

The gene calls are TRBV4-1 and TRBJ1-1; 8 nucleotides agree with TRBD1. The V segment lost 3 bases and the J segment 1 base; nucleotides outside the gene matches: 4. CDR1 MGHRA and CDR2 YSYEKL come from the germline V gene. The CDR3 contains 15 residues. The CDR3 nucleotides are TGCGCCAGCAGCCACTCCGGGACAGGGAACACTGAAGCTTTCTTT. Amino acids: CASSHSGTGNTEAFF.

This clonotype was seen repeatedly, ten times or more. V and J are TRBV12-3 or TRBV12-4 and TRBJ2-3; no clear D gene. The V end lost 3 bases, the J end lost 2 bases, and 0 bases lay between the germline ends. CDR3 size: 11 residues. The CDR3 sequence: CASSFTDTQYF. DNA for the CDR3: TGTGCCAGCAGTTTCACAGATACGCAGTATTTT.

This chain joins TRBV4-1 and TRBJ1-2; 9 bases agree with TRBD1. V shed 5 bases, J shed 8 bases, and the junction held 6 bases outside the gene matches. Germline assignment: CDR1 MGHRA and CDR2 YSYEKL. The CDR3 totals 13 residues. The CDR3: CASSYRQGEGYTF. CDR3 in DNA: TGCGCCAGCAGCTACCGACAGGGGGAGGGCTACACCTTC.

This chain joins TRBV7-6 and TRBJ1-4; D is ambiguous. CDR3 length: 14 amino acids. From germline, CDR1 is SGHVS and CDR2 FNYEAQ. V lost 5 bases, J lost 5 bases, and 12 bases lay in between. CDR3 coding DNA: TGTGCCAGCAGCATAGAACAGAAAAATGAAAAACTGTTTTTT. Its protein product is CASSIEQKNEKLFF. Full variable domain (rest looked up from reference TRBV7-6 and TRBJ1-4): GAGVSQSPRYKVTKRGQDVALRCDPISGHVSLYWYRQALGQGPEFLTYFNYEAQQDKSGLPNDRFSAERPEGSISTLTIQRTEQRDSAMYRCASSIEQKNEKLFFGSGTQLSVL.

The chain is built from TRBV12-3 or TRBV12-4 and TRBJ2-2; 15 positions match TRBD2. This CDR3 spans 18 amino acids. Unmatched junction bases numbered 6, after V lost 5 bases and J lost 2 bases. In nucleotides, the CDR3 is TGTGCCAGCAGTACCCTGGGACTAGCGGGGGGCAACACCGGGGAGCTGTTTTTT. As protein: CASSTLGLAGGNTGELFF.

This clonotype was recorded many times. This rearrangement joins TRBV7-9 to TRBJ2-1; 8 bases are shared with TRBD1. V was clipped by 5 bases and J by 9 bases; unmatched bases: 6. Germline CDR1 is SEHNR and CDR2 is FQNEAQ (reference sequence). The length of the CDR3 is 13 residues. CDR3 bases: TGTGCCAGCAGCGGGACAGGTGGGATTGAGCAGTTCTTC. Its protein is CASSGTGGIEQFF. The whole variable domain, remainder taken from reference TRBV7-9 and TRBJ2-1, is DTGVSQNPRHKITKRGQNVTFRCDPISEHNRLYWYRQTLGQGPEFLTYFQNEAQLEKSRLLSDRFSAERPKGSFSTLEIQRTEQGDSAMYLCASSGTGGIEQFFGPGTRLTVL.

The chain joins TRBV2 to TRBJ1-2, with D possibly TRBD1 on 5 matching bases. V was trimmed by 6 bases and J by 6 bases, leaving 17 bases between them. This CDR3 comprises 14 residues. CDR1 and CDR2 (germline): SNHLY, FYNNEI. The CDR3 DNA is TGTGCCAGCAGCGGGGCGGCGGGGAGGGATGGCTACACCTTC. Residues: CASSGAAGRDGYTF. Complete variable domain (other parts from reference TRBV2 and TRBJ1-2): EPEVTQTPSHQVTQMGQEVILRCVPISNHLYFYWYRQILGQKVEFLVSFYNNEISEKSEIFDDQFSVERPDGSNFTLKIRSTKLEDSAMYFCASSGAAGRDGYTFGSGTRLTVV.

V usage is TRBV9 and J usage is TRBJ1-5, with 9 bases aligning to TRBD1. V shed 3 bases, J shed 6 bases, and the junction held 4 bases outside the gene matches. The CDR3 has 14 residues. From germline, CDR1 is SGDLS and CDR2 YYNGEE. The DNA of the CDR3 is TGTGCCAGCAGCGGCGGGACAGGGAGTCAGCCCCAGCATTTT. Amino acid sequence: CASSGGTGSQPQHF.

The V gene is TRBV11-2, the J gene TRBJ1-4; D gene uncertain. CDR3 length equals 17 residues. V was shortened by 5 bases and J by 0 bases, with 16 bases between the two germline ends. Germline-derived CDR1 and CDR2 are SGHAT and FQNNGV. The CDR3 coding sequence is TGTGCCAGCAGCCCAAGCGATTGGTCTGCAACTAATGAAAAACTGTTTTTT. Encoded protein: CASSPSDWSATNEKLFF.

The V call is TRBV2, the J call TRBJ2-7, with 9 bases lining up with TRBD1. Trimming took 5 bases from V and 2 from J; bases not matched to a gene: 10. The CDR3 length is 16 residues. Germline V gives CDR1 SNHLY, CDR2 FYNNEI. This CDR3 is CASSRADRGGPYEQYF. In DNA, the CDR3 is TGTGCCAGCAGTCGCGCAGACAGGGGGGGTCCCTACGAGCAGTACTTC.

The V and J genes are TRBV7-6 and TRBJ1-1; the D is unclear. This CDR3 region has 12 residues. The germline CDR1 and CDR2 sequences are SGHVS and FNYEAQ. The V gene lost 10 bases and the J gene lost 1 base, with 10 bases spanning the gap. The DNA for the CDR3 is TGTGCCACCCTGACCCAGAACACTGAAGCTTTCTTT. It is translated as CATLTQNTEAFF.

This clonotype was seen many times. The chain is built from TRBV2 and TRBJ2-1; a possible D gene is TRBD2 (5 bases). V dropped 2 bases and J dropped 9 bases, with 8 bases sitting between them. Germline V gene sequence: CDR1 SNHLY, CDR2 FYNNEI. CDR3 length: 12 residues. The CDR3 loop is CASSESGSEQFF. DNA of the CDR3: TGTGCCAGCAGTGAATCGGGGAGTGAGCAGTTCTTC.

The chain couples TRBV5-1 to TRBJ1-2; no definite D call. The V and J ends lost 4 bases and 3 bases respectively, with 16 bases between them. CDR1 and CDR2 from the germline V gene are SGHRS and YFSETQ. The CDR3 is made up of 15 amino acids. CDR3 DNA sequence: TGCGCCAGCAGCGCCGCCGAGGGCAGTGACTATGGCTACACCTTC. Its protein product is CASSAAEGSDYGYTF.

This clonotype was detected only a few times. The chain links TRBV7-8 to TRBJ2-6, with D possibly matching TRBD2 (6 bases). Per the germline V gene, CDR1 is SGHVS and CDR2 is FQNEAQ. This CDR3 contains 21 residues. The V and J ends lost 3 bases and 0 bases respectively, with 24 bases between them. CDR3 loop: CASSFYNLWGDDGSGANVLTF. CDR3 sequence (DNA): TGTGCCAGCAGCTTCTACAACCTCTGGGGGGATGATGGCTCTGGGGCCAACGTCCTGACTTTC.

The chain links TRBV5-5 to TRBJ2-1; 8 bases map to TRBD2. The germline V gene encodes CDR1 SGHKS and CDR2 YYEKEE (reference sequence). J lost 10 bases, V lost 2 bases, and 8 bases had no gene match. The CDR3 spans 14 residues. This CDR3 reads CASSFPLSGGEQFF. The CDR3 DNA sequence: TGTGCCAGCAGCTTCCCATTAAGCGGGGGCGAGCAGTTCTTC.

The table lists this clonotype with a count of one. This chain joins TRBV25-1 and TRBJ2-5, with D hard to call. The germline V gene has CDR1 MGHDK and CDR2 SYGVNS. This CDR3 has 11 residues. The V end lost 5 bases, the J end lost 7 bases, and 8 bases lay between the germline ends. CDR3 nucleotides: TGTGCCAGCAGTACAGTAGGGACCCAGTACTTC. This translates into CASSTVGTQYF.

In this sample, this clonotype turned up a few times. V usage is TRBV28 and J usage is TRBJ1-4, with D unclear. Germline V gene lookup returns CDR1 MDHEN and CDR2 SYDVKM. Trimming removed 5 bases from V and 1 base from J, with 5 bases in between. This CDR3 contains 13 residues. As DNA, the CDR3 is TGTGCCAGCAGTCCCCTAACTAATGAAAAACTGTTTTTT. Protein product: CASSPLTNEKLFF. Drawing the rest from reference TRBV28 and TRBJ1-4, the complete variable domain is DVKVTQSSRYLVKRTGEKVFLECVQDMDHENMFWYRQDPGLGLRLIYFSYDVKMKEKGDIPEGYSVSREKKERFSLILESASTNQTSMYLCASSPLTNEKLFFGSGTQLSVL.

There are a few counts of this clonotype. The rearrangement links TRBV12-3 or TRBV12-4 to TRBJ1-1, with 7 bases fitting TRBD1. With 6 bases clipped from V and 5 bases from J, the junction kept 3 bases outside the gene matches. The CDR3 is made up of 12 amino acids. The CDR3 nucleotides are TGTGCCAGCAGCTCGGGACAGACTGAAGCTTTCTTT. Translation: CASSSGQTEAFF.

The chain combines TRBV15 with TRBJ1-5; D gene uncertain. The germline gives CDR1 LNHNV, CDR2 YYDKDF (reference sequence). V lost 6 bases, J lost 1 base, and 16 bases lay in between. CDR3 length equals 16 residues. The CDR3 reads CATSREGISSNQPQHF. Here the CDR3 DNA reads TGTGCCACCAGTCGGGAGGGAATTTCCAGCAATCAGCCCCAGCATTTT.

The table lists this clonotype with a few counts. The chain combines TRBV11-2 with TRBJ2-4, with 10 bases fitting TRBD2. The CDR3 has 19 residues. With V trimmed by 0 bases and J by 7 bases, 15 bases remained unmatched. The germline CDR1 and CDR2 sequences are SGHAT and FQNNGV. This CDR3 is CASSLDGASGGLTGNIQYF. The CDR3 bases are TGTGCCAGCAGCTTAGATGGAGCTAGCGGGGGCCTCACGGGGAACATTCAGTACTTC.